The T cell receptor (beta chain) under discussion was sequenced for a study of cytomegalovirus exposure and HLA in healthy donors. CDR1 is MNHEY, CDR2 SVGAGI, per germline. The CDR3 loop spans 13 amino acids. V lost 6 bases, J lost 6 bases, and 11 bases lay in between. It was with 60 Vbeta and 13 Jbeta primers that the PCR ran. Sequenced by immunoSEQ multiplex PCR; TCRdb stores in-frame clones only, minus some. Here the sample spans 90,000 to 150,000 clones, about 81% being singletons. Material: PBMCs. This chain uses TRBV6-5 with TRBJ2-2; D might be TRBD1 (6 bases). This sequence was found in a man aged 35 to 55 in good health and CMV-seronegative. The CDR3 bases are TGTGCCAGCAGAATACAGGGTTCCGGGGAGCTGTTTTTT. This encodes CASRIQGSGELFF.